These 30 T cell receptor beta chains were sequenced from one sample in a study of blood T cells in healthy people across ages. It was with a sample-barcoded 5' primer and a J-beta primer mix that a second PCR of about 6 to 11 cycles was run. TCRdb recomputed calls from the 5' RACE reads with MiXCR, one row per CDR3 protein. The data contain fewer than 1,000,000 distinct CDR3 sequences, roughly 46% of them singletons. Specimen: blood. These receptors all come from a man older than 75 in good health.

J is TRBJ2-7 and V is TRBV20-1, with 11 bases matching TRBD2. V lost 6 bases to trimming and J lost 5 bases; unmatched junction nucleotides: 9. This CDR3 is built from 14 residues. Per the germline V gene, CDR1 is DFQATT and CDR2 is SNEGSKA (reference sequence). The CDR3 here is CSADGLAGSNEQYF. In DNA form, the CDR3 reads TGCAGTGCAGACGGACTAGCGGGCAGCAACGAGCAGTACTTC.

The chain joins TRBV6-8 to TRBJ2-7; 11 bases fit TRBD1. The J call is in doubt because the DNA end fits TRBJ2-5 better. CDR1 MNHGY and CDR2 SAAAGT come from the germline V gene. This CDR3 is built from 16 residues. As DNA, the CDR3 is TGTGCCAGCAGTCCAGGACAGGGGGCAGGGAGAGAGACCCAGTACTTC. Translating gives CASSPGQGAGRETQYF.

This clonotype has more than one count but fewer than ten. The chain couples TRBV6-2 or TRBV6-3 to TRBJ2-5; possible D gene TRBD1, 6 bases. V lost 4 bases and J lost 4, with 19 bases in between. The CDR3 totals 16 residues. CDR1 is MNHEY and CDR2 is SVGEGT in the germline V gene. The CDR3 sequence is CASSSQNAGQRETQYF. Here the CDR3 DNA reads TGTGCCAGCAGTTCTCAAAATGCCGGACAGAGAGAGACCCAGTACTTC.

CDR3 sequence reads: CASSSFSGSGTYEQYF. The DNA of the CDR3 is TGTGCCAGCAGTTCGTTTAGCGGGAGTGGAACCTACGAGCAGTACTTC. The J gene is TRBJ2-7, the V gene TRBV28; TRBD2 agrees at 9 bases. V lost 4 bases and J lost 2; bases outside the gene matches: 9. The CDR3 loop spans 16 amino acids. Looked up from germline, CDR1 is MDHEN and CDR2 is SYDVKM.

The V call is TRBV28, the J call TRBJ1-5; D may be TRBD1 (5 bases). Germline CDR1 reads MDHEN; CDR2 reads SYDVKM. This CDR3 is built from 13 residues. V lost 8 bases and J lost 3, with 11 bases in between. Here the CDR3 reads CASRRAPNQPQHF. Written as DNA, the CDR3 is TGTGCCAGCCGCAGGGCTCCCAATCAGCCCCAGCATTTT.

This clonotype was counted once. V is TRBV7-2 and J is TRBJ2-3; 8 positions agree with TRBD2. The germline V gene encodes CDR1 SGHTA and CDR2 FQGNSA. This CDR3 region has 17 residues. The V and J ends lost 8 bases and 0 bases, in that order; junction bases with no gene match: 13. In DNA, the CDR3 is TGTGCCAGCCCAGGGACCGATAGCGGGGCTAGCACAGATACGCAGTATTTT. Translated, it gives CASPGTDSGASTDTQYF.

The rearrangement uses TRBV6-2 or TRBV6-3 and TRBJ2-1; TRBD2 agrees at 12 bases. The CDR3 extends over 14 amino acids. In germline, CDR1 is MNHEY, CDR2 SVGEGT. V shed 5 bases, J shed 7 bases, and the junction held 3 bases outside the gene matches. In DNA form, the CDR3 reads TGTGCCAGCAGTGACACTAGCGGGAGGAATGAGCAGTTCTTC. Translating it yields CASSDTSGRNEQFF.

J is TRBJ2-6 and V is TRBV12-3 or TRBV12-4; 13 nucleotides agree with TRBD2. This CDR3 is built from 18 residues. V gave up 6 bases and J gave up 4 bases; unmatched junction bases: 9. CDR3 nucleotides: TGTGCCAGCAGCCGGACTAGCGGGAGAGTCTCAGGGGCCAACGTCCTGACTTTC. Residues: CASSRTSGRVSGANVLTF.

The chain carries TRBV4-3 and TRBJ2-1; 8 bases match TRBD1. Germline V gene data show CDR1 as LGHNA and CDR2 as YSLEER. CDR3 length: 14 residues. V lost 4 bases, J lost 6 bases, and 5 bases stayed unmatched. The CDR3 protein is CASSLRTGSNEQFF. CDR3 sequence (DNA): TGCGCCAGCAGCCTTCGGACAGGGTCCAATGAGCAGTTCTTC.

The chain joins TRBV7-2 to TRBJ1-4; no reliable D call. The germline V gene encodes CDR1 SGHTA and CDR2 FQGNSA. There are 14 residues in the CDR3. V lost 4 bases to trimming and J lost 0 bases, with 6 bases between them. The CDR3 is CASSSVATNEKLFF. The CDR3 DNA is TGTGCCAGCAGCTCAGTTGCAACTAATGAAAAACTGTTTTTT. Using reference TRBV7-2 and TRBJ1-4 for the parts outside the CDR3, the full variable domain is GAGVSQSPSNKVTEKGKDVELRCDPISGHTALYWYRQSLGQGLEFLIYFQGNSAPDKSGLPSDRFSAERTGGSVSTLTIQRTQQEDSAVYLCASSSVATNEKLFFGSGTQLSVL.

The V gene is TRBV29-1, the J gene TRBJ2-3; 9 nucleotides align to TRBD2. The V gene's germline CDR1 is SQVTM and CDR2 ANQGSEA. V gave up 7 bases and J gave up 0 bases; unmatched junction bases: 8. The length of the CDR3 is 15 residues. The CDR3, as DNA: TGCAGCGCCCGAGGACTAGCGATTAGCACAGATACGCAGTATTTT. Protein product: CSARGLAISTDTQYF.

The chain joins TRBV29-1 to TRBJ2-5; maybe TRBD1 (5 bases). Trimming took 3 bases from V and 11 from J, leaving 16 bases between them. The germline V gene encodes CDR1 SQVTM and CDR2 ANQGSEA. CDR3 size: 12 residues. The CDR3 loop reads CSVEIRAGEQYF. CDR3 coding DNA: TGCAGCGTTGAGATCAGGGCTGGTGAGCAGTACTTC. The variable domain in full, with the rest retrieved from reference TRBV29-1 and TRBJ2-5, is SAVISQKPSRDICQRGTSLTIQCQVDSQVTMMFWYRQQPGQSLTLIATANQGSEATYESGFVIDKFPISRPNLTFSTLTVSNMSPEDSSIYLCSVEIRAGEQYFGPGTRLLVL.

This clonotype was observed a handful of times. The V gene is TRBV4-2, the J gene TRBJ2-1; D gene ambiguous. Germline assignment: CDR1 LGHNA and CDR2 YNFKEQ. This CDR3 comprises 15 residues. V was cut by 2 bases and J by 2 bases, with 10 bases left in between. This CDR3 is CASSQPDTPYNEQFF. The CDR3 coding sequence is TGTGCCAGCAGCCAACCCGACACTCCCTACAATGAGCAGTTCTTC.

J is TRBJ2-2 and V is TRBV3-1; maybe TRBD1 (5 bases). Trimming stripped 1 base from V and 6 bases from J, with 9 bases between. CDR1 is LGHDT, CDR2 YNNKEL, per germline (reference sequence). This CDR3 is built from 14 residues. The CDR3 spells CASSQGTRAGELFF. The CDR3 DNA sequence: TGTGCCAGCAGCCAAGGGACCAGGGCCGGGGAGCTGTTTTTT.

The CDR3 spells CASSRDGTPVDTQYF. Here the CDR3 DNA reads TGTGCCAGCAGCCGAGATGGGACTCCCGTAGATACGCAGTATTTT. The chain couples TRBV7-2 to TRBJ2-3; D perhaps matches TRBD2 (6 bases). V was cut by 5 bases and J by 5 bases, with 17 bases left in between. The germline V gene encodes CDR1 SGHTA and CDR2 FQGNSA. CDR3 size: 15 residues.

This clonotype was seen repeatedly, ten times or more. The J gene is TRBJ2-7, the V gene TRBV2; 10 bases line up with TRBD1. The CDR3 is 13 residues long. The V gene's germline CDR1 is SNHLY and CDR2 FYNNEI. V trimming: 7 bases; J trimming: 4 bases; junction bases outside the gene matches: 4. DNA of the CDR3: TGTGCCAGCAATAGACAGGGGGCATACGAGCAGTACTTC. As protein: CASNRQGAYEQYF. The complete variable domain, with remaining parts taken from reference TRBV2 and TRBJ2-7, reads EPEVTQTPSHQVTQMGQEVILRCVPISNHLYFYWYRQILGQKVEFLVSFYNNEISEKSEIFDDQFSVERPDGSNFTLKIRSTKLEDSAMYFCASNRQGAYEQYFGPGTRLTVT.

Many counts were recorded for this clonotype. Germline is not matched at one junction end, which may reflect a read error. The rearrangement joins TRBV5-1 to TRBJ2-1, with TRBD2 matching 8 bases. This CDR3 has 12 amino acids. Germline V gene sequence: CDR1 SGHRS, CDR2 YFSETQ. This CDR3 is CASSLAGYEQFF. The CDR3 nucleotides are TGTGCCAGCAGCTTAGCGGGGTATGAGCAGTTCTTC.

The genes are TRBV4-2 and TRBJ1-2; D is ambiguous. The germline gives CDR1 LGHNA, CDR2 YNFKEQ. Trimming took off 1 base at V and 2 bases at J, with 8 bases between the two ends. The CDR3 has 14 residues. CDR3 residues: CASSQGTENYGYTF. For the CDR3, the DNA is TGTGCCAGCAGCCAAGGAACAGAGAACTATGGCTACACCTTC.

In this sample, this clonotype turned up a few times. The V call is TRBV29-1, the J call TRBJ2-5; TRBD1 agrees at 7 bases. The ends lost 3 bases at V and 7 bases at J; junction bases unmatched: 11. The CDR3 is 14 residues long. Germline CDR1 and CDR2: SQVTM and ANQGSEA. The CDR3 nucleotides are TGCAGCGTTGACCCACTACAGGGGACGGGGACCCAGTACTTC. This encodes CSVDPLQGTGTQYF.

This clonotype has only a few counts. The rearrangement uses TRBV20-1 and TRBJ2-7; D call uncertain. Looked up from germline, CDR1 is DFQATT and CDR2 is SNEGSKA (reference sequence). The CDR3 runs to 12 residues. The V end lost 1 base, the J end lost 2 bases, and 6 bases lay between the germline ends. The CDR3 spells CSARGSTYEQYF. CDR3 DNA sequence: TGCAGTGCTAGAGGTTCCACCTACGAGCAGTACTTC.

V gene TRBV20-1 combines with J gene TRBJ1-1; D not certain. Trimming removed 0 bases at V and 5 bases at J, with 10 bases between. The CDR3 is 13 residues long. Germline V gene sequence: CDR1 DFQATT, CDR2 SNEGSKA (reference sequence). The CDR3: CSARDSFRTEAFF. CDR3 nucleotide sequence: TGCAGTGCTAGAGACTCCTTTCGGACTGAAGCTTTCTTT.

The V gene is TRBV19, the J gene TRBJ2-5, with D perhaps TRBD1 or TRBD2 (7 bases each). V dropped 9 bases and J dropped 4 bases, with 21 bases sitting between them. In germline, CDR1 is LNHDA, CDR2 SQIVND (reference sequence). CDR3 length: 15 residues. The DNA of the CDR3 is TGTGCCAGCAGTGACAGGGACGGCGGGAGAGAGACCCAGTACTTC. Its protein product is CASSDRDGGRETQYF.

CDR3 DNA: TGCAGTGCTAGAGCTCTAGCGTCATTGGGCTACGAGCAGTACTTC. Protein sequence: CSARALASLGYEQYF. The chain carries TRBV20-1 and TRBJ2-7; D is perhaps TRBD2 (6 bases). With 1 base removed from V and 3 bases from J, the gap between germline ends came to 16 bases. The CDR3 sequence is 15 residues long. Germline CDR1 and CDR2: DFQATT and SNEGSKA (reference sequence).

The CDR3 DNA reads TGTGCCAGCAGCGTCCAGCGTGCCAATGAGCAGTACTTC. Its translation: CASSVQRANEQYF. The genes are TRBV11-3 and TRBJ2-5; D remains unclear. V was pared by 5 bases and J by 11 bases, with 18 bases between. CDR1 and CDR2 from the germline V gene are SGHNT and YENEEA. The CDR3 length is 13 residues.

Ten or more counts support this clonotype. Just one base apart from a much larger clone, this may be a read error. V gene TRBV20-1 combines with J gene TRBJ2-5, with D hard to call. CDR1 is DFQATT, CDR2 SNEGSKA, per germline (reference sequence). This CDR3 has 15 amino acids. Trimming cost V 0 bases and J 1 base, with 12 bases left between them. The CDR3 sequence: CSARDVSASQETQYF. The CDR3 region has the DNA TGCAGTGCTAGAGATGTTTCGGCTTCCCAAGAGACCCAGTACTTC.

The chain combines TRBV28 with TRBJ2-1; TRBD1 aligns across 7 bases. Losses at the gene ends were 5 bases for V and 3 bases for J; bases not matched to a gene: 7. The CDR3 runs to 15 residues. Germline V gene lookup returns CDR1 MDHEN and CDR2 SYDVKM. The CDR3 region has the DNA TGTGCCAGCAGTCCCGGGACAGTTAACTACAATGAGCAGTTCTTC. The encoded protein is CASSPGTVNYNEQFF.

A word on this clonotype: At one end, the junction sequence differs from germline, possibly due to a read error. The chain carries TRBV10-3 and TRBJ2-5; 14 nucleotides align to TRBD2. This CDR3 comprises 16 residues. Germline CDR1 and CDR2: ENHRY and SYGVKD. CDR3 residues: CAISKSGTSGSNEQYF. DNA of the CDR3: TGTGCCATCAGTAAGTCCGGGACTAGCGGGAGTAATGAGCAGTACTTC.

This clonotype was counted between two and nine times. The chain is built from TRBV29-1 and TRBJ1-2; D remains ambiguous. Trimming shortened V by 4 bases and J by 5 bases, and 11 bases separated the two germline ends. The CDR3 length is 12 residues. CDR1 is SQVTM and CDR2 is ANQGSEA in the germline V gene. CDR3 sequence (DNA): TGCAGCGTTGCGACCCTTAGGTATGGCTACACCTTC. Translated: CSVATLRYGYTF.

The rearrangement joins TRBV20-1 to TRBJ2-1, with TRBD2 as a possible D gene (6 bases). The end of the DNA fits TRBJ2-7 better, so the J call may be wrong. CDR1 and CDR2 from the germline V gene are DFQATT and SNEGSKA (reference sequence). The CDR3 runs 15 residues. CDR3 in amino acids: CSARDTGSFYNEQYF. In DNA form, the CDR3 reads TGCAGTGCTAGAGATACCGGGAGCTTTTACAATGAGCAGTACTTC.

CDR3 amino acids: CSVENRGQSYNEQFF. In DNA form, the CDR3 reads TGCAGCGTTGAGAACCGGGGTCAGTCCTACAATGAGCAGTTCTTC. This chain links TRBV29-1 with TRBJ2-1; D possibly corresponds to TRBD2 (5 bases). Trimming removed 3 bases at V and 1 base at J, with 13 bases between. Germline V gene data show CDR1 as SQVTM and CDR2 as ANQGSEA. The CDR3 has 15 amino acids.